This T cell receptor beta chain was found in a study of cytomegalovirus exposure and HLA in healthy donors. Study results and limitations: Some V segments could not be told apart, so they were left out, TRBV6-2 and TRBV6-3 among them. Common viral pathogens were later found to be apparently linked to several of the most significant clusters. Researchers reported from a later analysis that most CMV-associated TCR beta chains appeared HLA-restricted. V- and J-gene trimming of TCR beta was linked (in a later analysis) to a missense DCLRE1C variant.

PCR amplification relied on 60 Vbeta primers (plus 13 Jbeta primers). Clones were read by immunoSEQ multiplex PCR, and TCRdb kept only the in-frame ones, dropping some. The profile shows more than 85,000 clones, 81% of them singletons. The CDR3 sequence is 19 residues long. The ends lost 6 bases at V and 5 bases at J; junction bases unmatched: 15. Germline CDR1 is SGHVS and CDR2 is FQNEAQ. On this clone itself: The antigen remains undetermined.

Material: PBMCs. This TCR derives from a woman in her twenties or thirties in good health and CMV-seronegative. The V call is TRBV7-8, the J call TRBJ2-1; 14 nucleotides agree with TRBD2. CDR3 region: CASSSIRLAGGPGHNEQFF. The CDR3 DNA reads TGTGCCAGCAGTTCCATCAGACTAGCGGGAGGGCCGGGCCACAATGAGCAGTTCTTC.